This T cell receptor (beta chain) came from a study of OX40 agonist ivuxolimab in advanced cancers. Regarding the complete study: Ivuxolimab was an agonistic, fully human IgG2 monoclonal antibody directed against OX40 (CD134), a costimulatory receptor. Intravenous ivuxolimab was administered to patients every 2 weeks at six dose levels: 0.01, 0.1, 0.3, 1.5, 3 and 10 mg/kg. The paper covers the monotherapy dose-escalation part of the phase I ivuxolimab trial, which included N = 52 patients. The dose-escalation cohort was 82.7% male with a mean age of about 65 years, ranging from roughly 23 to 79. Patients were allowed to have had prior anti-PD-1, anti-PD-L1 or anti-CTLA-4 therapy, and approximately 40% of the dose-escalation patients had previously received checkpoint inhibitors. Peripheral TCRbeta sequencing aimed to test whether ivuxolimab altered TCR sequence diversity and caused clonal T-cell expansion. Of the 50 or so patients in dose escalation, about 20 had hepatocellular carcinoma, some 15 had melanoma, 9 had renal cell carcinoma and 9 had head and neck cancer. Partial responses were achieved by three dose-escalation patients, of whom one had hepatocellular carcinoma and two had cutaneous melanoma. Overall results and qualifications from the work: After ivuxolimab, CD8+ T cells had more expanded clones than CD4+ T cells on average. Antigen specificity was not determined for the clonally expanded peripheral T cells. Partial responders in the 0.1-3.0 mg/kg groups had among the lowest normalized peripheral clonal expansion, especially among CD8+ T cells. At doses from 0.1 to 3.0 mg/kg, clonal expansion was seen in both CD4+ and CD8+ blood T cells between baseline and week 6. Low levels of normalized T-cell clonal expansion were also seen in some patients who did not respond.

The CDR3 holds 14 amino acids from the cysteine to the phenylalanine. CDR3 DNA is the only sequence kept; it has 42 bases, read in frame from the first base. V drops 3 bases and J drops 2 bases, leaving 8 bases in between. Via the germline V gene, CDR1 is WSHSY and CDR2 SAAADI. The trial excluded patients who had a history of autoimmune disease or who were on systemic immunosuppression. Peripheral blood for TCR sequencing was collected from all dose cohorts at baseline, on cycle 4 day 1, and on cycle 7 day 1. Samples came from an open-label, multicenter, first-in-human phase I dose-escalation trial of ivuxolimab. The trial enrolled adults with locally advanced or metastatic head and neck squamous cell, hepatocellular, melanoma or renal cell carcinoma. Before TCR sequencing, CD4+ T cells and CD8+ T cells were sorted from peripheral blood as separate populations. For sequencing of the TCRbeta CDR3 region, genomic DNA was extracted from the sorted cells. The immunoSEQ Assay was used to sequence the TCRbeta CDR3 regions. The clones in this table, taken by TCRdb from immuneACCESS, are in-frame only. Not every clone is retained; where verified, under half of the shortfall comes from an unresolved V gene, and the cause of the rest is unknown. This sample is represented by 70,000 to 80,000 clones; approximately 93% of them were singletons. About 6.7% of the sample comes from the top ten.

A word on this clone: There is no known antigen for this receptor. No base quality information exists; no much larger clone differs at one position.

The V and J genes are TRBV10-2 and TRBJ1-3, with no confident D gene call. The sequenced sample was CD4+ or CD8+ T cells sorted from blood, obtained in a trial of the OX40 agonist ivuxolimab. The sequence derives from an adult with an advanced solid tumor such as melanoma, head and neck, liver or kidney cancer. The nucleotides are TGCGCCAGCAGTGACGGGGAAACTGGAAACACCATATATTTT. This encodes CASSDGETGNTIYF.